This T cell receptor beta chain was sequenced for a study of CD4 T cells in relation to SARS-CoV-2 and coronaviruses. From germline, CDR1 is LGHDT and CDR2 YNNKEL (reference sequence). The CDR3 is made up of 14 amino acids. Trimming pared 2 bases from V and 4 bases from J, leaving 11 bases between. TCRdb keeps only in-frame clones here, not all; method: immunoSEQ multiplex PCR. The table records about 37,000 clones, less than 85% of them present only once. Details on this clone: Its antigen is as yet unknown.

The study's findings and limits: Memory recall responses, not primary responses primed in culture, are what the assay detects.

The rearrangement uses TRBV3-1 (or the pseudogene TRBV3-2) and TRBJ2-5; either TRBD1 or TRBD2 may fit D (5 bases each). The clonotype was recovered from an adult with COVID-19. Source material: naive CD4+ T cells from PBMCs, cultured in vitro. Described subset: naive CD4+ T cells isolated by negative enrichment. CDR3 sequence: CASSQTGTSETQYF. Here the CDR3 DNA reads TGTGCCAGCAGCCAAACCGGGACCTCAGAGACCCAGTACTTC.